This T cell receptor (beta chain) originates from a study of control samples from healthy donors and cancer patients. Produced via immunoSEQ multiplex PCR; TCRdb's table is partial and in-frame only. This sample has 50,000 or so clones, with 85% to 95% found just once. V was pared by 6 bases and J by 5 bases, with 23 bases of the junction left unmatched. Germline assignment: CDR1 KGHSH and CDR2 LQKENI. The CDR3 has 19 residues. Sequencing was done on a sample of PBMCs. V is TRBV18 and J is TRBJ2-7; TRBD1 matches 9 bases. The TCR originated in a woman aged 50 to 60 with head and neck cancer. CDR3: CASSTYTPLSPGQGNEQYF. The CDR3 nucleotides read TGTGCCAGCTCTACCTATACCCCCCTATCCCCGGGACAGGGAAACGAGCAGTACTTC.